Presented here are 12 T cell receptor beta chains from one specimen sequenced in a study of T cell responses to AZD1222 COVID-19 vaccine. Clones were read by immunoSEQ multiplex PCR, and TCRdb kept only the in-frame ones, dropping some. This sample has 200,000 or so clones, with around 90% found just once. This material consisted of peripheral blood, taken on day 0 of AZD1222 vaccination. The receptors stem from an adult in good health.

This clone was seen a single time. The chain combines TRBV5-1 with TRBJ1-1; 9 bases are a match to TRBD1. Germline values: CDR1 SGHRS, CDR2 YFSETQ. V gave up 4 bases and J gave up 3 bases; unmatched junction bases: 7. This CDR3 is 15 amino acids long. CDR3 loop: CASSIQGARDTEAFF. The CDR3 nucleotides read TGCGCCAGCAGCATACAGGGGGCTCGTGACACTGAAGCTTTCTTT.

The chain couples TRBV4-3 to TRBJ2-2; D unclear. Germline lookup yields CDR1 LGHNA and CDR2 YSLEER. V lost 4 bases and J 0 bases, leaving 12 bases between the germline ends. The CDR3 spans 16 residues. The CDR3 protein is CASSPLALANTGELFF. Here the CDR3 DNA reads TGCGCCAGCAGCCCCCTGGCCCTCGCGAACACCGGGGAGCTGTTTTTT.

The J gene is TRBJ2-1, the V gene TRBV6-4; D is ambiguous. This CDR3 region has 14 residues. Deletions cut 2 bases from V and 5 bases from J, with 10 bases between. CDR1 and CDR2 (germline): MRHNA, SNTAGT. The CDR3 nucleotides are TGTGCCAGCAGTGACGGAGTCACCGACAATGAGCAGTTCTTC. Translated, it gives CASSDGVTDNEQFF.

The DNA of the CDR3 is TGTGCCAGCAGCTTCTCTAGGGGAACTAATGAAAAACTGTTTTTT. Residues: CASSFSRGTNEKLFF. The rearrangement links TRBV5-6 to TRBJ1-4, with a tentative D call TRBD1 (5 bases). Germline-derived CDR1 and CDR2 are SGHDT and YYEEEE. V was clipped by 2 bases and J by 1 base, with 9 bases between them. This CDR3 has 15 residues.

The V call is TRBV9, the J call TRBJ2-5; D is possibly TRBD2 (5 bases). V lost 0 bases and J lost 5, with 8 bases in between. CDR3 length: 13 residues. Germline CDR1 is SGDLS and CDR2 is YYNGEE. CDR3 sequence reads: CASSVDEGETQYF. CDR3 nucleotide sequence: TGTGCCAGCAGCGTAGACGAGGGCGAGACCCAGTACTTC.

The CDR3 sequence: CASSLGEVVIGGYTF. CDR3 DNA sequence: TGTGCCAGCAGCTTGGGGGAAGTTGTGATCGGCGGCTACACCTTC. This sequence joins TRBV5-4 and TRBJ1-2; D gene ambiguous. Germline V gene lookup returns CDR1 SGHNT and CDR2 YYREEE (reference sequence). V was shortened by 0 bases and J by 8 bases, with 17 bases between the two germline ends. CDR3 length: 15 amino acids.

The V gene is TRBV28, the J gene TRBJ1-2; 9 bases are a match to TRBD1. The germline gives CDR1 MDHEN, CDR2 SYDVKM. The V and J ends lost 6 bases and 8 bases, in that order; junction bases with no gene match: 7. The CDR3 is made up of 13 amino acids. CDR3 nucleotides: TGTGCCAGCAGAAGGACAGGGGTATTCGGCTACACCTTC. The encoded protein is CASRRTGVFGYTF.

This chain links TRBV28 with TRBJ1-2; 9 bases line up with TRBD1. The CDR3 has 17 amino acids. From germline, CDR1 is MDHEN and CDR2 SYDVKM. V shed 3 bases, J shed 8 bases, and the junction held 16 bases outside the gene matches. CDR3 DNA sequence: TGTGCCAGCAGTTTCCTTCAACCGGGACAGGGTTGGGGGGGCTACACCTTC. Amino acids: CASSFLQPGQGWGGYTF.

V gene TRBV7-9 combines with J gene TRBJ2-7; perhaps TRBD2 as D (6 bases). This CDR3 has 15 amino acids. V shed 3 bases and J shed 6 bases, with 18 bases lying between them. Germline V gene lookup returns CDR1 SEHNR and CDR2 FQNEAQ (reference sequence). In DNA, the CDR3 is TGTGCCAGCAGCTTTGCTGGGACTCAGGGATCCGAGCAGTACTTC. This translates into CASSFAGTQGSEQYF.

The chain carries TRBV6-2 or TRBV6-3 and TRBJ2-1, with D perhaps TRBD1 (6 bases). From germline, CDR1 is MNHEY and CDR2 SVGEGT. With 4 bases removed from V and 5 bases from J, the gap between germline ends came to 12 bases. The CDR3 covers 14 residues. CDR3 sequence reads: CASSLWTADNEQFF. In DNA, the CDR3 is TGTGCCAGCAGTTTGTGGACAGCTGACAATGAGCAGTTCTTC.

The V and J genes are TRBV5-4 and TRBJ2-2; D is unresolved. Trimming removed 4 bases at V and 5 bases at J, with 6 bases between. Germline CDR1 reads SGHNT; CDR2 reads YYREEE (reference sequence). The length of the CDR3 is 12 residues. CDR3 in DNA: TGTGCCAGCAGCCGTATGACCGGGGAGCTGTTTTTT. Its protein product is CASSRMTGELFF. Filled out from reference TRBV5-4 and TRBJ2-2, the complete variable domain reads ETGVTQSPTHLIKTRGQQVTLRCSSQSGHNTVSWYQQALGQGPQFIFQYYREEENGRGNFPPRFSGLQFPNYSSELNVNALELDDSALYLCASSRMTGELFFGEGSRLTVL.

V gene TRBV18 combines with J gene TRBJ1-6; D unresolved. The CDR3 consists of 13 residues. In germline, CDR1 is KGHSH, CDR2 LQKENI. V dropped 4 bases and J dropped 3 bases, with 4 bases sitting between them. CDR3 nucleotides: TGTGCCAGCTCACTAGACTATAATTCACCCCTCCACTTT. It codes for CASSLDYNSPLHF.